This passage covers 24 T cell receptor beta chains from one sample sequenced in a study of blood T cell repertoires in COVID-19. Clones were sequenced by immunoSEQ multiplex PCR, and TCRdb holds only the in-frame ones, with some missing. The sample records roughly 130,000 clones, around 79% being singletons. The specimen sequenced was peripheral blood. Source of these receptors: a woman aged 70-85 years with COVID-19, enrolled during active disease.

The CDR3 sequence is CASSRDRVFVEQYF. Here the CDR3 DNA reads TGTGCCAGCAGCCGCGACAGGGTGTTCGTCGAGCAGTACTTC. This chain joins TRBV6-5 and TRBJ2-7; 7 bases line up with TRBD1. Germline V gene lookup returns CDR1 MNHEY and CDR2 SVGAGI. There are 14 residues in the CDR3. V trimming: 6 bases; J trimming: 6 bases; junction bases outside the gene matches: 11.

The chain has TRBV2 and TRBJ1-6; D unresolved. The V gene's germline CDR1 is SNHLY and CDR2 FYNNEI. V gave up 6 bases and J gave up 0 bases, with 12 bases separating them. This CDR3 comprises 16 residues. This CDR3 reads CASRGSGDSYNSPLHF. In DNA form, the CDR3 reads TGTGCCAGCAGGGGGAGTGGGGACTCCTATAATTCACCCCTCCACTTT.

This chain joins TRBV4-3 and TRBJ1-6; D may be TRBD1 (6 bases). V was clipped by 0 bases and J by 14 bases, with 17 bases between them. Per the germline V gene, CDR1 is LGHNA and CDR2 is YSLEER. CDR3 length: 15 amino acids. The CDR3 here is CASSQEYRVSPALHF. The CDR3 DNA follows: TGCGCCAGCAGCCAAGAGTACAGGGTCTCTCCGGCCCTCCACTTT.

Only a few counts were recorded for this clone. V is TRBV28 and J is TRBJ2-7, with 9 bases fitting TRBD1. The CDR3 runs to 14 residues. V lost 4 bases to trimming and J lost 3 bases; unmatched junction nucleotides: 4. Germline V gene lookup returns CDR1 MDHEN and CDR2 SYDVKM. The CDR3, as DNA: TGTGCCAGCAGTTCGACAGGGGGAGACTACGAGCAGTACTTC. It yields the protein CASSSTGGDYEQYF.

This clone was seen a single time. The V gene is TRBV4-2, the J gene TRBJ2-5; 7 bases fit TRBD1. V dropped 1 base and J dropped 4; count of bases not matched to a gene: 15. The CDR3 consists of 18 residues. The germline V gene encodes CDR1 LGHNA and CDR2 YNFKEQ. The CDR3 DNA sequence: TGTGCCAGCAGCCAAGCCGACAAAGCAGGGGGTGCAGGAGAGACCCAGTACTTC. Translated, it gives CASSQADKAGGAGETQYF.

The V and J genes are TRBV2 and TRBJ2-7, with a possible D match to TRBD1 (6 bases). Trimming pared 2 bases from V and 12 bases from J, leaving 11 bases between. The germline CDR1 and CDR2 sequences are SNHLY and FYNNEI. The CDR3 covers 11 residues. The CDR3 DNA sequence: TGTGCCAGCAGTGAAATACAGGGCGGGTACTTC. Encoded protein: CASSEIQGGYF.

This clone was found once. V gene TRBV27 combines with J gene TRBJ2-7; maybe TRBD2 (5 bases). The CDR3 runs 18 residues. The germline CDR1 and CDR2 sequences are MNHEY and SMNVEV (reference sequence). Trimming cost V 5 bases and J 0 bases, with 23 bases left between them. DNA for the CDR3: TGTGCCAGCAGTCCCGAGTCGGTCGGGCGGGTTAGCTCCTACGAGCAGTACTTC. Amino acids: CASSPESVGRVSSYEQYF.

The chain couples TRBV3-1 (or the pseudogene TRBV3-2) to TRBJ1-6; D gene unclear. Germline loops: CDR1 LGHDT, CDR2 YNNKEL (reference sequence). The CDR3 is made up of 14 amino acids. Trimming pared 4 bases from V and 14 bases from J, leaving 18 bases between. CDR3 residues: CASSPHTREPSLHF. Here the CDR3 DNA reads TGTGCCAGCAGCCCTCACACAAGGGAGCCATCCCTCCACTTT.

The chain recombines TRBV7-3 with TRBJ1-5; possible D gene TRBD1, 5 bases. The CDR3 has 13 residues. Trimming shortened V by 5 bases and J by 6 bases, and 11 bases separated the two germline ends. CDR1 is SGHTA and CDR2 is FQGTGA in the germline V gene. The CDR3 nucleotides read TGTGCCAGCAGCCTGGGGGGTAGTCAGCCCCAGCATTTT. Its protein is CASSLGGSQPQHF.

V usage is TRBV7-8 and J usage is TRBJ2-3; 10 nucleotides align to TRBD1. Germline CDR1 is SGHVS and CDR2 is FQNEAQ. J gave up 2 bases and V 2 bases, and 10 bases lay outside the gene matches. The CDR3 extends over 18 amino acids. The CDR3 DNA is TGTGCCAGCAGCTTAAGGTTCGGAGGACAGGGGGTCACAGATACGCAGTATTTT. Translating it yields CASSLRFGGQGVTDTQYF.

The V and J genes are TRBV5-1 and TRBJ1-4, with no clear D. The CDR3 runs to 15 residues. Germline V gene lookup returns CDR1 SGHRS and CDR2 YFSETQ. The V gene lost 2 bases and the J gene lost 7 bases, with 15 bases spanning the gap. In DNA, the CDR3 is TGCGCCAGCAGCTTAGGTCCTACAGTTACTGAAAAACTGTTTTTT. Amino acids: CASSLGPTVTEKLFF.

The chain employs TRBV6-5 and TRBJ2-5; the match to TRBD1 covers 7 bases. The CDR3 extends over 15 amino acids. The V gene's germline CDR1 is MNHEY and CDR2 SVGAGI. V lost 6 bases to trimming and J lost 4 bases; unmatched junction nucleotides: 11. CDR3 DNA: TGTGCCAGCAGGCCGACACAGGGGTGGGGAGAGACCCAGTACTTC. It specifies CASRPTQGWGETQYF.

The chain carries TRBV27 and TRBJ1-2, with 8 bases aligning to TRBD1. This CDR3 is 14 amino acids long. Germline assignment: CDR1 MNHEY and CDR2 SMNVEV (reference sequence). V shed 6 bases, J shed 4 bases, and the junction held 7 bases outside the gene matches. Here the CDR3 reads CASRTAGGRYGYTF. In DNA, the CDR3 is TGTGCCAGCAGGACTGCAGGGGGCCGCTATGGCTACACCTTC.

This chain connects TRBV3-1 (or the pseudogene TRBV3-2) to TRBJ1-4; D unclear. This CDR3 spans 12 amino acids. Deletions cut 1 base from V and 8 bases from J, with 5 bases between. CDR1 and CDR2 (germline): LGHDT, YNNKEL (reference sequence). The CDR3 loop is CASSQVQEKLFF. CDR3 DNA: TGTGCCAGCAGCCAAGTACAGGAAAAACTGTTTTTT.

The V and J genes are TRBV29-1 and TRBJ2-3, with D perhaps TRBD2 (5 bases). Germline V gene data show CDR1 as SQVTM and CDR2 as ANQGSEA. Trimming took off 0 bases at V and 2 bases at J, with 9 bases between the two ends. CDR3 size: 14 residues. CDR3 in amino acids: CSVEDRGNTDTQYF. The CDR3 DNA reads TGCAGCGTTGAAGATCGGGGAAACACAGATACGCAGTATTTT.

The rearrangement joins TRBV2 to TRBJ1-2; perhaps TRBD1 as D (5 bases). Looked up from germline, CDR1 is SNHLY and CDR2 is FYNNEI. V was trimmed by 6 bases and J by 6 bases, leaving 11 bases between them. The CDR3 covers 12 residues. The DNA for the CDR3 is TGTGCCAGCAGGGCCGGGGGACATGGCTACACCTTC. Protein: CASRAGGHGYTF.

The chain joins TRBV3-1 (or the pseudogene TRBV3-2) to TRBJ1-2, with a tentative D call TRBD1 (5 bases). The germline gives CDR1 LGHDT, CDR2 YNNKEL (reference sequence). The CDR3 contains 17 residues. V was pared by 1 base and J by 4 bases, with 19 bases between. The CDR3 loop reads CASSQGGGGSTVYGYTF. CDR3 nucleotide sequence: TGTGCCAGCAGCCAAGGCGGCGGGGGGAGCACTGTCTATGGCTACACCTTC.

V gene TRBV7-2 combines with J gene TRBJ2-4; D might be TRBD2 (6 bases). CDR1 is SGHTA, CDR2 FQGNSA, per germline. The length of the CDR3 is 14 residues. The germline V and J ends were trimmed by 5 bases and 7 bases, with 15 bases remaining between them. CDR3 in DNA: TGTGCCAGCAGCCGCATCCTTGGGGGGAACATTCAGTACTTC. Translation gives CASSRILGGNIQYF.

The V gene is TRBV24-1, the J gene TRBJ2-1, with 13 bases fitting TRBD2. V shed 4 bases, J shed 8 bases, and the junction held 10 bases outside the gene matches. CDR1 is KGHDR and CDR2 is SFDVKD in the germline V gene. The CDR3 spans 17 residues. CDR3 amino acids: CATSERARTSGGYEQFF. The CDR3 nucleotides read TGTGCCACCAGTGAGAGAGCTAGGACTAGCGGGGGCTATGAGCAGTTCTTC.

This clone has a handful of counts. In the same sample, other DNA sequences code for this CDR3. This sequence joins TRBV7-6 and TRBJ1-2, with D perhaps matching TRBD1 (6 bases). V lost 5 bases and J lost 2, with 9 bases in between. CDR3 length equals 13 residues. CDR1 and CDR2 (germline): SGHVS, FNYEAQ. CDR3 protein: CASSPTGNYGYTF. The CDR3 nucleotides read TGTGCCAGCAGCCCTACAGGGAACTATGGCTACACCTTC.

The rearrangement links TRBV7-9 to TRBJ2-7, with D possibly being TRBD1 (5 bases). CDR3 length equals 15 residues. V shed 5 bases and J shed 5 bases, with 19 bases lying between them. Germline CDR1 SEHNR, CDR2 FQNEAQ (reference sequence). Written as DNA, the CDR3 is TGTGCCAGCAGCATCTCCCAGGGTTTGTTGAACGAGCAGTACTTC. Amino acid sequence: CASSISQGLLNEQYF.

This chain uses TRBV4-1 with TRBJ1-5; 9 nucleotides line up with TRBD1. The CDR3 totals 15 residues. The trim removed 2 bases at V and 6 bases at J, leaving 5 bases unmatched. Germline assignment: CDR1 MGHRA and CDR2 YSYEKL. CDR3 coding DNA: TGCGCCAGCAGCCAATTTTACAGGGGGCTTCAGCCCCAGCATTTT. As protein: CASSQFYRGLQPQHF.

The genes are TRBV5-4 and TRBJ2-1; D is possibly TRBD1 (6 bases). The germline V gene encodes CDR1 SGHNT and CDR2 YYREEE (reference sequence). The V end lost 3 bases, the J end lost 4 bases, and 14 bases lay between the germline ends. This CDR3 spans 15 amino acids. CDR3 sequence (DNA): TGTGCCAGCAGCTCGTCCCTTGGGACATACAATGAGCAGTTCTTC. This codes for CASSSSLGTYNEQFF.

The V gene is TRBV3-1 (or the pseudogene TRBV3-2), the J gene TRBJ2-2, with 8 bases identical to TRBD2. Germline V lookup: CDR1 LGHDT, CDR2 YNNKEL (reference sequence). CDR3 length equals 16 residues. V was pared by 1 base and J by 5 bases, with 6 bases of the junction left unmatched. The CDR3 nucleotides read TGTGCCAGCAGCCAAGTCGGGGGGGCGAGAACCGGGGAGCTGTTTTTT. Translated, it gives CASSQVGGARTGELFF.